Below, 15 T cell receptor beta chains from the same sample are listed, as sequenced in a study of cytotoxic CD8 clonotypes in ibrutinib-treated CLL. Repertoires were generated with immunoSEQ multiplex PCR, while TCRdb's copy carries only in-frame clones and drops some. Of about 200,000 clones in the sample, approximately 68% were seen once. This specimen was PBMCs, taken after 24 months of ibrutinib treatment. These receptors were obtained from a human donor with chronic lymphocytic leukemia.

The chain is built from TRBV29-1 and TRBJ2-7, with D hard to call. CDR3 length: 13 amino acids. V was trimmed by 3 bases and J by 2 bases, leaving 11 bases between them. The germline V gene encodes CDR1 SQVTM and CDR2 ANQGSEA. Here the CDR3 DNA reads TGCAGCGTTGAGATAGGTCTTCCCTACGAGCAGTACTTC. This codes for CSVEIGLPYEQYF.

CDR3 bases: TGTGCCAGCGCCGGACAGGGTTCCTACAATGAGCAGTTCTTC. Translation gives CASAGQGSYNEQFF. This rearrangement joins TRBV25-1 to TRBJ2-1, with 8 bases matching TRBD1. The CDR3 spans 14 residues. The germline CDR1 and CDR2 sequences are MGHDK and SYGVNS. Trimming took 8 bases from V and 1 from J; bases not matched to a gene: 4. Full variable domain (missing parts from reference TRBV25-1 and TRBJ2-1): EADIYQTPRYLVIGTGKKITLECSQTMGHDKMYWYQQDPGMELHLIHYSYGVNSTEKGDLSSESTVSRIRTEHFPLTLESARPSHTSQYLCASAGQGSYNEQFFGPGTRLTVL.

The chain couples TRBV2 to TRBJ2-3; no reliable D call. Germline V lookup: CDR1 SNHLY, CDR2 FYNNEI. V was pared by 6 bases and J by 5 bases, with 6 bases between. CDR3 length: 11 residues. Here the CDR3 reads CASRRKDTQYF. CDR3 DNA sequence: TGTGCCAGCAGAAGGAAAGATACGCAGTATTTT.

The chain has TRBV28 and TRBJ2-2, with a tentative D call TRBD2 (6 bases). This CDR3 has 14 residues. Germline loops: CDR1 MDHEN, CDR2 SYDVKM. The V end was cut by 8 bases, the J end by 10 bases, with 20 bases between. This CDR3 reads CASGSSAGSVELFF. As DNA, the CDR3 is TGTGCCAGCGGATCTAGCGCGGGCTCTGTGGAGCTGTTTTTT.

This clone was seen only a few times. The genes are TRBV27 and TRBJ2-3; 10 nucleotides agree with TRBD2. Germline CDR1 reads MNHEY; CDR2 reads SMNVEV (reference sequence). Trimming at V came to 7 bases and at J to 6 bases, leaving 4 bases not matched to a gene. This CDR3 has 13 amino acids. The CDR3 DNA reads as TGTGCCAGCACGGGACTAGCGTCGGATACGCAGTATTTT. Translating it yields CASTGLASDTQYF.

The chain uses TRBV4-1 and TRBJ2-3; no reliable D call. V was shortened by 6 bases and J by 4 bases, with 11 bases between the two germline ends. CDR1 MGHRA and CDR2 YSYEKL come from the germline V gene. The CDR3 runs to 13 residues. CDR3 nucleotide sequence: TGCGCCAGCAGTTGGGGTGGTCCAGATACGCAGTATTTT. As protein: CASSWGGPDTQYF.

This chain joins TRBV11-2 and TRBJ2-3; TRBD2 matches 9 bases. Trimming took 5 bases from V and 0 from J; bases not matched to a gene: 9. CDR3 size: 17 residues. Germline V gene data show CDR1 as SGHAT and CDR2 as FQNNGV. CDR3 in amino acids: CASSLLLTSGSTDTQYF. CDR3 bases: TGTGCCAGCAGCCTCCTCTTGACTAGCGGAAGCACAGATACGCAGTATTTT.

This clone has more than one count but fewer than ten. The chain recombines TRBV11-2 with TRBJ2-7; D remains ambiguous. CDR1 and CDR2 from the germline V gene are SGHAT and FQNNGV. The V end lost 5 bases, the J end lost 7 bases, and 15 bases lay between the germline ends. The CDR3 loop spans 13 amino acids. The CDR3 reads CASSQDPVREQYF. The CDR3 nucleotides are TGTGCCAGCAGCCAAGACCCGGTCAGGGAGCAGTACTTC.

The V gene is TRBV28, the J gene TRBJ2-7; tentatively, D is TRBD2 (7 bases). With 5 bases removed from V and 4 bases from J, the gap between germline ends came to 21 bases. The CDR3 is 16 amino acids. In germline, CDR1 is MDHEN, CDR2 SYDVKM. The CDR3 sequence: CASSTLGGGGLYEQYF. The CDR3 bases are TGTGCCAGCAGTACCCTCGGCGGGGGCGGGCTATACGAGCAGTACTTC.

The V call is TRBV5-6, the J call TRBJ2-3; D possibly corresponds to TRBD1 (6 bases). CDR1 SGHDT and CDR2 YYEEEE come from the germline V gene. The CDR3 runs to 17 residues. The V gene lost 3 bases and the J gene lost 6 bases, with 23 bases spanning the gap. The CDR3 DNA reads as TGTGCCAGCAGCTGGGAACCGGGACACCAGCTCGTGGATACGCAGTATTTT. Translation: CASSWEPGHQLVDTQYF.

CDR3 in DNA: TGTGCCAGCAGCTACGACGTGACCAGCTCCTACGAGCAGTACTTC. Protein sequence: CASSYDVTSSYEQYF. J is TRBJ2-7 and V is TRBV7-9; D ambiguous. The germline CDR1 and CDR2 sequences are SEHNR and FQNEAQ (reference sequence). Trimming pared 4 bases from V and 0 bases from J, leaving 13 bases between. The CDR3 is 15 amino acids.

The V gene is TRBV5-1, the J gene TRBJ1-5, with D possibly matching TRBD1 (6 bases). Germline V gene sequence: CDR1 SGHRS, CDR2 YFSETQ. V dropped 1 base and J dropped 6 bases, with 14 bases sitting between them. The CDR3 covers 15 residues. This CDR3 is CASSLSGGLGQPQHF. The CDR3 nucleotides are TGCGCCAGCAGCTTGTCTGGGGGCCTGGGTCAGCCCCAGCATTTT.

This rearrangement joins TRBV30 to TRBJ2-5, with D possibly being TRBD1 (6 bases). Trimming left V 1 base short and J 0 bases short, with 9 bases between. CDR3 length equals 14 residues. The germline V gene has CDR1 GTSNPN and CDR2 SVGIG (reference sequence). This CDR3 reads CAWSGTAYQETQYF. CDR3 DNA: TGTGCCTGGAGTGGGACAGCTTACCAAGAGACCCAGTACTTC.

The V gene is TRBV19, the J gene TRBJ1-2; possible D gene TRBD1, 6 bases. V lost 1 base and J lost 3, with 12 bases in between. The CDR3 extends over 15 amino acids. Germline V CDR1 and CDR2: LNHDA, SQIVND (reference sequence). This CDR3 is CASSIADSLYYGYTF. Written as DNA, the CDR3 is TGTGCCAGTAGTATAGCGGACAGTTTATACTATGGCTACACCTTC.

This chain uses TRBV27 with TRBJ1-5, with TRBD1 matching over 10 bases. After removal of 3 bases from V and 5 bases from J, the junction contained 4 bases not matched to a gene. Germline CDR1 is MNHEY and CDR2 is SMNVEV (reference sequence). The CDR3 sequence is 15 residues long. The CDR3 DNA reads as TGTGCCAGCAGTTTGGCCGGGACAGGGGATCAGCCCCAGCATTTT. As protein: CASSLAGTGDQPQHF.